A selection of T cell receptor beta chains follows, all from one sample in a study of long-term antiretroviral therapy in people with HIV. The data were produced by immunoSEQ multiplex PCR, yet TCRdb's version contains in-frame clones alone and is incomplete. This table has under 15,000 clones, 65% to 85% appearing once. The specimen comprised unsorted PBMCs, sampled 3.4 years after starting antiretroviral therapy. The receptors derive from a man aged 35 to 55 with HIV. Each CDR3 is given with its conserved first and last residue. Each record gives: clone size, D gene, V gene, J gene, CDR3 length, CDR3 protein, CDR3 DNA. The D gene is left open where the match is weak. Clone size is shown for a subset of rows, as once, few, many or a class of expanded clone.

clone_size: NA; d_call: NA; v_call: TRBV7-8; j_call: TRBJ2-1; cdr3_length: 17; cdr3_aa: CASSSEKSGRDKSEQFF; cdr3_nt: TGTGCCAGCAGCTCAGAGAAGTCGGGGAGGGACAAGAGTGAGCAGTTCTTC
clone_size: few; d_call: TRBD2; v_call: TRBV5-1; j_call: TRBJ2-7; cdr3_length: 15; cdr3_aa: CASSSPTSGRYEQYF; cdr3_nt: TGCGCCAGCAGCTCGCCGACTAGCGGGAGGTACGAGCAGTACTTC
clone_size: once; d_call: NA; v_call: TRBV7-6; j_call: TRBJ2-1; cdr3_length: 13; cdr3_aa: CATKATEFGQQFF; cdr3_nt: TGTGCCACCAAGGCGACTGAATTTGGCCAGCAGTTCTTC
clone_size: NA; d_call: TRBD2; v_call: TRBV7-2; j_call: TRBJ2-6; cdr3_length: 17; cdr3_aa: CASSLVPGGSGANVLTF; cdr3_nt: TGTGCCAGCAGCTTAGTGCCGGGGGGATCTGGGGCCAACGTCCTGACTTTC
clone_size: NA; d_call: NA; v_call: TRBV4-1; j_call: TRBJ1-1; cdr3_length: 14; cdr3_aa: CASSLILGSTEAFF; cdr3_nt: TGCGCCAGCAGCCTGATTCTGGGGAGCACTGAAGCTTTCTTT
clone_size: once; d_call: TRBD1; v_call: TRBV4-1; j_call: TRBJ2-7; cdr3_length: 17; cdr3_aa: CASSQASQGVLSYEQYF; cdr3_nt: TGCGCCAGCAGCCAAGCTTCACAGGGGGTCCTTTCCTACGAGCAGTACTTC
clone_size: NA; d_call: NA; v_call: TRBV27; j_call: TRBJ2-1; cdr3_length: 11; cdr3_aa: CASRKNNEQFF; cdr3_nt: TGTGCCAGCAGGAAGAACAATGAGCAGTTCTTC
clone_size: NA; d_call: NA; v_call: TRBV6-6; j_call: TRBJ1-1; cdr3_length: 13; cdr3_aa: CASSLPLNTEAFF; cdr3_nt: TGTGCCAGCAGCCTCCCCCTAAACACTGAAGCTTTCTTT
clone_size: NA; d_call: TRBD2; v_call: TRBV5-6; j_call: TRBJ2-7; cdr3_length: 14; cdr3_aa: CASSFLAGVSEQYF; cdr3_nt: TGTGCCAGCAGCTTCTTGGCGGGAGTTTCCGAGCAGTACTTC
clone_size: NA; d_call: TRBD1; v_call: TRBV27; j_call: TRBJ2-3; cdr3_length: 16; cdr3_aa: CASSYQGARSGDTQYF; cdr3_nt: TGTGCCAGCAGTTACCAGGGGGCGCGATCTGGAGATACGCAGTATTTT
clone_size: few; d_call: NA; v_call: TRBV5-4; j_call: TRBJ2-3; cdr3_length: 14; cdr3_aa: CASSVAPLADTQYF; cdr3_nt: TGTGCCAGCAGCGTGGCCCCCTTGGCAGATACGCAGTATTTT
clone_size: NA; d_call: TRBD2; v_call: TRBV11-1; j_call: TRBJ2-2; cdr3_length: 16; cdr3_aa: CASSLVAGGKTGELFF; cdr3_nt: TGTGCCAGCAGCTTGGTAGCGGGAGGGAAGACCGGGGAGCTGTTTTTT
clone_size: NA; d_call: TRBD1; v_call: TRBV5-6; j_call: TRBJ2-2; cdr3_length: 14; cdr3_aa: CASSLTGGSGELFF; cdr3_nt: TGTGCCAGCAGCTTGACAGGGGGCAGCGGGGAGCTGTTTTTT
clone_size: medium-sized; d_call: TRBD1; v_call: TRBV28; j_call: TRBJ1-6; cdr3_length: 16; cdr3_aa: CASSPGTGSGGSPLHF; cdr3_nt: TGTGCCAGCAGCCCTGGGACAGGATCGGGCGGTTCACCCCTCCACTTT
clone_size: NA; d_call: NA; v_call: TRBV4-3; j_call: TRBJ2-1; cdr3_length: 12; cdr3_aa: CASPKGLCEQFF; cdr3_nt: TGCGCCAGCCCTAAGGGGCTCTGTGAGCAGTTCTTC
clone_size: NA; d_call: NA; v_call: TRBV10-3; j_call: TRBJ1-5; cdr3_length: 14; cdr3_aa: CAISPDGNNQPQHF; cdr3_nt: TGTGCCATCAGTCCTGACGGAAACAATCAGCCCCAGCATTTT
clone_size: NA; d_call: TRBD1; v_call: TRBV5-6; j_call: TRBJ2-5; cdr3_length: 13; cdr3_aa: CASTQTGEETQYF; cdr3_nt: TGTGCCAGCACCCAAACAGGGGAAGAGACCCAGTACTTC
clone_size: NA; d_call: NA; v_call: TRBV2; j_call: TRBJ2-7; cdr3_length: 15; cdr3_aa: CASSGGGKGTYEQYF; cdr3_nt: TGTGCCAGCAGCGGGGGTGGAAAGGGAACCTACGAGCAGTACTTC
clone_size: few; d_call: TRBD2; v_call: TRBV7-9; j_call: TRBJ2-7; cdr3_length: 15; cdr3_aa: CASSHTSGSRNEQYF; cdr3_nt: TGTGCCAGCAGCCATACTAGCGGGAGTAGGAACGAGCAGTACTTC
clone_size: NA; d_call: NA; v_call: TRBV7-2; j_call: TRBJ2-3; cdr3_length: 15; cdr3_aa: CASSLEGRSLDTQYF; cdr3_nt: TGTGCCAGCAGCTTAGAGGGTCGGAGTTTGGATACGCAGTATTTT
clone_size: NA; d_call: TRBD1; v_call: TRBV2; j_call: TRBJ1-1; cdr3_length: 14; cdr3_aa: CASSERGQSAEAFF; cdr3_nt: TGTGCCAGCAGTGAAAGGGGACAGTCGGCTGAAGCTTTCTTT
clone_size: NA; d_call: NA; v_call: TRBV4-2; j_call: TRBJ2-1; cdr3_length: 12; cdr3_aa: CASSQHEGEQFF; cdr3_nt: TGTGCCAGCAGCCAACACGAGGGTGAGCAGTTCTTC
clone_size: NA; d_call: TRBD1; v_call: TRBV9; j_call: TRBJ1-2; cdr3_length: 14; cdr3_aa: CASSVRTGGYGYTF; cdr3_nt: TGTGCCAGCAGCGTGAGGACAGGGGGCTATGGCTACACCTTC
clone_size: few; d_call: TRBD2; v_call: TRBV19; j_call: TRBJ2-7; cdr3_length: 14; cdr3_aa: CASSIAGGLGEQYF; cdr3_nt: TGTGCCAGTAGTATAGCGGGAGGCCTCGGCGAGCAGTACTTC
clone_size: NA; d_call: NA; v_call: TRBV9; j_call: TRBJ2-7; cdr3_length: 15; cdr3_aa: CASSERGGSGYEQYF; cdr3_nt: TGTGCCAGCAGCGAGAGAGGAGGGAGCGGATACGAGCAGTACTTC
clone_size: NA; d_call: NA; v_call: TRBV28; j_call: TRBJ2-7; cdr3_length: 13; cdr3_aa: CASTLGYAYEQYF; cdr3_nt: TGTGCCAGCACTTTGGGTTACGCCTACGAGCAGTACTTC
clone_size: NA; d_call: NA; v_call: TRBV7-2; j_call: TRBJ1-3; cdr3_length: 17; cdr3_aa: CASSLGSVGTSGNTIYF; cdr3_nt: TGTGCCAGCAGCTTAGGGTCTGTTGGGACCTCTGGAAACACCATATATTTT
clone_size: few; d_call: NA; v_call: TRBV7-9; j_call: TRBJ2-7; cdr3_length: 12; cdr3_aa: CASSPSGYEQYF; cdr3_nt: TGTGCCAGCAGCCCCTCGGGCTACGAGCAGTACTTC
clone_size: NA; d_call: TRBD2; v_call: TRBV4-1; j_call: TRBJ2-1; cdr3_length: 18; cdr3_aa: CASSQGLAEITLHNEQFF; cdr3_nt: TGCGCCAGCAGCCAGGGACTAGCGGAAATAACGTTACACAATGAGCAGTTCTTC
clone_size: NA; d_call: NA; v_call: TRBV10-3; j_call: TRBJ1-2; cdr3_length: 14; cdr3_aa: CAISEAGTVYGYTF; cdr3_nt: TGTGCCATCAGTGAGGCTGGGACGGTCTATGGCTACACCTTC
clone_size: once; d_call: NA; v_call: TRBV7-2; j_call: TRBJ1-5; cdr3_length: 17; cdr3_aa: CASSVELSGSGNQPQHF; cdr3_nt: TGTGCCAGCAGCGTCGAGTTGTCGGGGTCGGGCAATCAGCCCCAGCATTTT
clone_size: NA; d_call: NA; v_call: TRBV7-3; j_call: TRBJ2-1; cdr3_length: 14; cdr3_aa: CASSLTEGRGEQFF; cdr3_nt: TGTGCCAGCAGCTTAACGGAGGGAAGAGGGGAGCAGTTCTTC
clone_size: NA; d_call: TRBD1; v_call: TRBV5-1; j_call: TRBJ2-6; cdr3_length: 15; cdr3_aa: CASSSTGTGANVLTF; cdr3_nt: TGCGCCAGCAGCTCGACAGGGACTGGGGCCAACGTCCTGACTTTC
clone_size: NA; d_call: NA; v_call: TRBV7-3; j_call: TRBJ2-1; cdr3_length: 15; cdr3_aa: CASSLGGGDYNEQFF; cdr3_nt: TGTGCCAGCAGCTTAGGAGGGGGAGATTACAATGAGCAGTTCTTC
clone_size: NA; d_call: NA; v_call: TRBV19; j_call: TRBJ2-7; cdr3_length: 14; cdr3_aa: CASSPQGSSYEQYF; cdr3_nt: TGTGCCAGTAGCCCGCAGGGGAGCTCCTACGAGCAGTACTTC
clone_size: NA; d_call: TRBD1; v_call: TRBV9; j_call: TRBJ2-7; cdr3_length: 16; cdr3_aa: CASSAFGTGIVYEQYF; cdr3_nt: TGTGCCAGCAGCGCCTTCGGGACAGGGATAGTCTACGAGCAGTACTTC
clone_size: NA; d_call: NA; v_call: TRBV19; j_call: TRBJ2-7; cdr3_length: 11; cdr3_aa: CASYGGYEQYF; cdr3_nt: TGTGCCAGTTATGGGGGGTACGAGCAGTACTTC
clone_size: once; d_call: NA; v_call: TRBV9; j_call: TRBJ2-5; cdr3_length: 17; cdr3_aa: CASSPMRGTYLQETQYF; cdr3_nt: TGTGCCAGCAGCCCTATGCGAGGGACTTACCTTCAAGAGACCCAGTACTTC
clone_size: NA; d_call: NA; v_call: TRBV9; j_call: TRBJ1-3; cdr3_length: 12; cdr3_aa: CASSVGGNTIYF; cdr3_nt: TGTGCCAGCAGCGTAGGTGGAAACACCATATATTTT
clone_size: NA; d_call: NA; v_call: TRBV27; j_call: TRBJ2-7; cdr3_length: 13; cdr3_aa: CASARPPSYEQYF; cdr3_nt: TGTGCCAGCGCGAGGCCTCCCTCCTACGAGCAGTACTTC
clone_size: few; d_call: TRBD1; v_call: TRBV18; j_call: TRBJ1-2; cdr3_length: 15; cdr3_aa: CASSPIGAGGNGYTF; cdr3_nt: TGTGCCAGCTCACCAATAGGAGCAGGGGGAAATGGCTACACCTTC
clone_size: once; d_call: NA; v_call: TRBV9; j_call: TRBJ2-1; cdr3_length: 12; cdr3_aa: CASSPRGDEQFF; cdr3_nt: TGTGCCAGCAGCCCGCGAGGCGATGAGCAGTTCTTC
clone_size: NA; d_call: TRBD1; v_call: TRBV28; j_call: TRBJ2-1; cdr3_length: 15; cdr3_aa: CASSGTGGSYNEQFF; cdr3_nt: TGTGCCAGCAGTGGGACAGGGGGCTCCTACAATGAGCAGTTCTTC